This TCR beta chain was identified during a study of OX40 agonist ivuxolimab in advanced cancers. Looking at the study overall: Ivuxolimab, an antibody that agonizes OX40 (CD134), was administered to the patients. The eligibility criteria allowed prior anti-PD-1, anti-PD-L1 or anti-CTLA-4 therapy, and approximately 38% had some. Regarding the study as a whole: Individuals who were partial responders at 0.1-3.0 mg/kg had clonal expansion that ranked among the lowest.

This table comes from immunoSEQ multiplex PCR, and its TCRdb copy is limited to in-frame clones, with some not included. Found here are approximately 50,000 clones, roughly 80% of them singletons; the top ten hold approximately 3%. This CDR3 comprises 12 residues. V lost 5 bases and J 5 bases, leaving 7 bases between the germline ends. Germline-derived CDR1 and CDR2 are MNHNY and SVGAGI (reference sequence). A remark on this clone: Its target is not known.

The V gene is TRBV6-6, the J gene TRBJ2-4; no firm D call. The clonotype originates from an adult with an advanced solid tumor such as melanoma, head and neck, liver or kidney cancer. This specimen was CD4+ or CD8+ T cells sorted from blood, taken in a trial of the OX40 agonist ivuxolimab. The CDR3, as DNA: TGTGCCAGCAGTCGGGCTGAAAACATTCAGTACTTC. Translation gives CASSRAENIQYF.